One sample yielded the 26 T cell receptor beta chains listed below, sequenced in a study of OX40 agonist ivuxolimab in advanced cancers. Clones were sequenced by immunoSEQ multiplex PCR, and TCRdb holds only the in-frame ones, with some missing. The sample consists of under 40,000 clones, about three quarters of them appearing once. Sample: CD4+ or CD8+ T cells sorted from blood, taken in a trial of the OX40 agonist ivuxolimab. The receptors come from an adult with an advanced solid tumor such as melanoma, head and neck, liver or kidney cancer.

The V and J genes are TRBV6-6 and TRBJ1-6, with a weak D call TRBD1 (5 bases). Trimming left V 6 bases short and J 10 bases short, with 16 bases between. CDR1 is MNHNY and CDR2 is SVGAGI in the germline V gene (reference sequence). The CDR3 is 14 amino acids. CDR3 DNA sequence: TGTGCCAGCAGCTACCCGTCGGGGGAATCACCCCTCCACTTT. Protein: CASSYPSGESPLHF.

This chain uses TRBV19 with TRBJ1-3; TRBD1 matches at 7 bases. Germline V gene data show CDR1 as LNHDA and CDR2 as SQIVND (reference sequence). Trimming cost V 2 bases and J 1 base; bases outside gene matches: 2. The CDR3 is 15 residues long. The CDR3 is CASSISTGSGNTIYF. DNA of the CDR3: TGTGCCAGTAGTATATCGACAGGGTCTGGAAACACCATATATTTT.

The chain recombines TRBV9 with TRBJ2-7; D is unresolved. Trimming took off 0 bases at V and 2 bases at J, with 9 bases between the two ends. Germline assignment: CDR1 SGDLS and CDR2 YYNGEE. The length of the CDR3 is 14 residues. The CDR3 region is CASSVGAVAYEQYF. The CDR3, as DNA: TGTGCCAGCAGCGTAGGGGCCGTTGCCTACGAGCAGTACTTC.

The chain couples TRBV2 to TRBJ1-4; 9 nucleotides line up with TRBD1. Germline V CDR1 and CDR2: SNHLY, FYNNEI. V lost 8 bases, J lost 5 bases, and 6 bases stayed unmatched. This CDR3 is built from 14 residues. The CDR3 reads CASYSGTGNEKLFF. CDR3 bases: TGTGCCAGCTACTCCGGGACAGGGAATGAAAAACTGTTTTTT.

Here the CDR3 DNA reads TGTGCCAGTAGTATGGAGGCGCGGGGGCGGGAGACCCAGTACTTC. Its translation: CASSMEARGRETQYF. This sequence joins TRBV19 and TRBJ2-5; D might be TRBD2 (7 bases). The CDR3 is 15 residues long. Germline-derived CDR1 and CDR2 are LNHDA and SQIVND (reference sequence). Trimming pared 3 bases from V and 5 bases from J, leaving 16 bases between.

The CDR3 reads CASSPQRGASPGYEQYF. The CDR3 DNA reads as TGTGCCAGCTCACCACAGAGAGGTGCTTCCCCGGGGTACGAGCAGTACTTC. This chain uses TRBV18 with TRBJ2-7, with D possibly matching TRBD2 (5 bases). The V and J ends lost 1 base and 4 bases respectively, with 20 bases between them. Germline CDR1 KGHSH, CDR2 LQKENI. This CDR3 has 17 amino acids.

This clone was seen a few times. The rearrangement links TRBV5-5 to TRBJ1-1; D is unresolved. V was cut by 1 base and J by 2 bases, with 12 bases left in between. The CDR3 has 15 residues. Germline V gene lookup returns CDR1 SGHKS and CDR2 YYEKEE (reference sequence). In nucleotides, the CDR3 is TGTGCCAGCAGCTTGCGGGTACGGGTTAACACTGAAGCTTTCTTT. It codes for CASSLRVRVNTEAFF.

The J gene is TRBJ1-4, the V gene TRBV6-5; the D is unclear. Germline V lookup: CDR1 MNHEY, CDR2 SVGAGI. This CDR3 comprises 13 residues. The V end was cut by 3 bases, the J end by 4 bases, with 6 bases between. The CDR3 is CASSYNSNEKLFF. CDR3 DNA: TGTGCCAGCAGTTATAACAGTAATGAAAAACTGTTTTTT.

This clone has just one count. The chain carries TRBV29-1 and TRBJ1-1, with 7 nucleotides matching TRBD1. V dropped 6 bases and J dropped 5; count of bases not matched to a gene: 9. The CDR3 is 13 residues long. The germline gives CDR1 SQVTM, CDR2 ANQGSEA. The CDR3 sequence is CSVDPTGQTEAFF. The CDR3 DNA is TGCAGCGTAGACCCGACAGGGCAGACTGAAGCTTTCTTT.

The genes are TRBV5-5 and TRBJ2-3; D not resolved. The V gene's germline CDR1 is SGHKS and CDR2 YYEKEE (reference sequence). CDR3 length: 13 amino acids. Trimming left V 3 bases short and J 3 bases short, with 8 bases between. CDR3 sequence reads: CASSSPWTDTQYF. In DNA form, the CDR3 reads TGTGCCAGCAGCTCGCCGTGGACAGATACGCAGTATTTT.

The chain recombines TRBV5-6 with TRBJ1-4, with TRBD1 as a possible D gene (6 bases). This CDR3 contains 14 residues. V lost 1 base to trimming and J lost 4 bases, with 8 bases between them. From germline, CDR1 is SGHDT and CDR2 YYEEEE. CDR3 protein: CASSLRTVNEKLFF. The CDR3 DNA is TGTGCCAGCAGCTTGAGGACAGTTAATGAAAAACTGTTTTTT.

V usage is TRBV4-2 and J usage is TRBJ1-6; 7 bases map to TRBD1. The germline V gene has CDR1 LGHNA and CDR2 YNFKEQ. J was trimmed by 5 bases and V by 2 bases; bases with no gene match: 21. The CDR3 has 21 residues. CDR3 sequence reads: CASSQPPKILKAGGDNSPLHF. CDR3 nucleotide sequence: TGTGCCAGCAGCCAACCTCCCAAGATCCTTAAAGCAGGGGGGGATAATTCACCCCTCCACTTT.

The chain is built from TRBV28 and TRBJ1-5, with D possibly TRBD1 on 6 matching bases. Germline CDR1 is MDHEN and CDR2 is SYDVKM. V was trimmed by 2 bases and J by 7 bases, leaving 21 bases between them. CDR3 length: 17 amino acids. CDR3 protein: CASSLLPGARGGQPQHF. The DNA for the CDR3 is TGTGCCAGCAGTTTACTACCGGGGGCGCGGGGGGGGCAGCCCCAGCATTTT.

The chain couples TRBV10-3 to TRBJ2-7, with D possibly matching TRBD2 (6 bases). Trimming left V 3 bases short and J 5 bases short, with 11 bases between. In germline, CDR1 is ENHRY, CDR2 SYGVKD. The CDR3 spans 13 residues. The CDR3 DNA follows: TGTGCCATCAGTGAACGGGAGAGGGACGAGCAGTACTTC. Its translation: CAISERERDEQYF.

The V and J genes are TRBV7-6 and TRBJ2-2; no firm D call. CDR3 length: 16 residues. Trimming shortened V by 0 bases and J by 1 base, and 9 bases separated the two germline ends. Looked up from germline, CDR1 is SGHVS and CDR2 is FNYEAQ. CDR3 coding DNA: TGTGCCAGCAGCTTAGCCCCCTCAGGGAACACCGGGGAGCTGTTTTTT. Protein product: CASSLAPSGNTGELFF.

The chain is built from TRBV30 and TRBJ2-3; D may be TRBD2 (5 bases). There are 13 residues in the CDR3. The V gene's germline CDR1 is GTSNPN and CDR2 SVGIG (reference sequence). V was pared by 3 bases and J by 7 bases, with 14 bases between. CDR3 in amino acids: CAWRFPPGYTQYF. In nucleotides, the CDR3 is TGTGCCTGGAGGTTCCCCCCGGGATATACGCAGTATTTT.

CDR3 residues: CATTRYSYNEQFF. CDR3 sequence (DNA): TGTGCCACGACTCGTTACTCCTACAATGAGCAGTTCTTC. The V call is TRBV5-4, the J call TRBJ2-1; the D is unclear. The CDR3 has 13 residues. Trimming left V 9 bases short and J 0 bases short, with 10 bases between. Looked up from germline, CDR1 is SGHNT and CDR2 is YYREEE (reference sequence).

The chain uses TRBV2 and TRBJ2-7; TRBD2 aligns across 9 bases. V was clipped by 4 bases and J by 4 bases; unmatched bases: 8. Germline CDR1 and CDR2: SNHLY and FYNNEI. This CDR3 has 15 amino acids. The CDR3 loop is CASSGASGDRYEQYF. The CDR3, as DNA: TGTGCCAGCAGTGGGGCTAGCGGGGACCGATACGAGCAGTACTTC.

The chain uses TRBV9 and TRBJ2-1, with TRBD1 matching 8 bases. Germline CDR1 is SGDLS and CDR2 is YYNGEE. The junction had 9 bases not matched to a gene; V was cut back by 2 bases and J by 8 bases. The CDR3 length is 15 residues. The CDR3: CASSVGQGKLDEQFF. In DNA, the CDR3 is TGTGCCAGCAGCGTTGGACAGGGAAAGTTGGATGAGCAGTTCTTC.

The CDR3 protein is CASRRGGFADEQYF. CDR3 in DNA: TGTGCCAGCAGGCGGGGGGGGTTTGCGGACGAGCAGTACTTC. This chain links TRBV7-2 with TRBJ2-7; TRBD2 matches at 9 bases. V lost 6 bases to trimming and J lost 5 bases; unmatched junction nucleotides: 8. Looked up from germline, CDR1 is SGHTA and CDR2 is FQGNSA. The CDR3 runs to 14 residues.

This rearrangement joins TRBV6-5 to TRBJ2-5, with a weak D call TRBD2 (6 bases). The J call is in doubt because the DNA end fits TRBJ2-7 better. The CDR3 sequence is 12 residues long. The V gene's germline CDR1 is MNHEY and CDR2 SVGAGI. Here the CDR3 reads CASSTGSNEQYF. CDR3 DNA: TGTGCCAGCAGCACCGGGAGTAACGAGCAGTACTTC.

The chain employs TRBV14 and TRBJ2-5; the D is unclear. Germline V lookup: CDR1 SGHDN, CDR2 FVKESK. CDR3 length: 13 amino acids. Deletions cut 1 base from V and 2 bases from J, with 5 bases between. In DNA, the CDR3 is TGTGCCAGCAGCCAAGGAGGACAAGAGACCCAGTACTTC. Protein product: CASSQGGQETQYF.

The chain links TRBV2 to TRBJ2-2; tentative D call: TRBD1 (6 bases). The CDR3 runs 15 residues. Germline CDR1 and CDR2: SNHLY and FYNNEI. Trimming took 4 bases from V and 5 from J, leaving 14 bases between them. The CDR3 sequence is CASSGGSGVTGELFF. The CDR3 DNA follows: TGTGCCAGCAGTGGAGGGTCAGGGGTTACCGGGGAGCTGTTTTTT.

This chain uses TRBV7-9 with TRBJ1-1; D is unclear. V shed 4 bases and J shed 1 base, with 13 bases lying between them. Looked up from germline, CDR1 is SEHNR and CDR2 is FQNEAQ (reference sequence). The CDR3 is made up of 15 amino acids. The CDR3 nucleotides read TGTGCCAGCAGCTCACTCTCGTTAGGGAACACTGAAGCTTTCTTT. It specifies CASSSLSLGNTEAFF.

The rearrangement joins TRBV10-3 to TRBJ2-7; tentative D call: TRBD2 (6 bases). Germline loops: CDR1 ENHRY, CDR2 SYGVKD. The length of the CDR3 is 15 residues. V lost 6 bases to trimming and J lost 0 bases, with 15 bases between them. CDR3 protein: CAISKEGSSSYEQYF. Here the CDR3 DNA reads TGTGCCATCAGCAAGGAGGGGTCATCCTCCTACGAGCAGTACTTC.

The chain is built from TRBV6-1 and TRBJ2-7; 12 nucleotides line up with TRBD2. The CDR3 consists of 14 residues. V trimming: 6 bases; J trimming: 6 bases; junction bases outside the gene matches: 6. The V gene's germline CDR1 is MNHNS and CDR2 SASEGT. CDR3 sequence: CASRVQTSGGEQYF. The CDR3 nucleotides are TGTGCCAGCAGGGTACAGACTAGCGGGGGCGAGCAGTACTTC.